These 8 T cell receptor beta chains originate from one sample sequenced in a study of blood T cells in healthy people across ages. Through a sample-barcoded 5' primer and a J-beta primer mix, a second PCR was run for roughly 6 to 12 cycles. TCRdb re-derived calls from the 5' RACE reads in MiXCR, one entry per CDR3 protein. Of approximately 810,000 distinct CDR3 sequences in the sample, under 35% were seen once. Source material: blood. These receptors originate from a woman aged 80 or older in good health.

The V and J genes are TRBV4-1 and TRBJ1-2; 8 nucleotides align to TRBD1. The CDR3 extends over 17 amino acids. Germline trimming cut 3 bases from V and 4 bases from J; bases unmatched to any gene: 13. Germline CDR1 MGHRA, CDR2 YSYEKL. Here the CDR3 DNA reads TGCGCCAGCAGCCATGTTGGGACAGGACTTCTTGGCTATGGCTACACCTTC. This codes for CASSHVGTGLLGYGYTF.

To note about this clonotype: This could be a read error, since a much larger clone is one nucleotide away. The J gene is TRBJ2-5, the V gene TRBV20-1, with 9 bases matching TRBD2. CDR1 and CDR2 (germline): DFQATT, SNEGSKA (reference sequence). This CDR3 spans 13 amino acids. The V gene end was trimmed by 5 bases and the J gene end by 5 bases; junction bases not matched to a gene: 6. The CDR3 is CSAALAGPETQYF. In DNA form, the CDR3 reads TGCAGTGCTGCTCTAGCGGGACCGGAGACCCAGTACTTC.

This clonotype was counted a few times. The gene calls are TRBV7-2 and TRBJ2-1; the match to TRBD1 covers 7 bases. TRBJ2-7 matches the DNA end more closely, so the J call is doubtful. The CDR3 is 16 residues long. The germline CDR1 and CDR2 sequences are SGHTA and FQGNSA. This chain's CDR3 is CASSSPTGVSYNEQYF. The CDR3 DNA is TGTGCCAGCAGCTCCCCAACAGGGGTTTCCTACAATGAGCAGTACTTC.

On this clonotype: A much larger clonotype is one base distant, so this may be a read error. V usage is TRBV20-1 and J usage is TRBJ2-1; 8 bases are shared with TRBD1. The CDR3 consists of 12 residues. Germline V gene sequence: CDR1 DFQATT, CDR2 SNEGSKA (reference sequence). CDR3: CRAIDRGREQFF. For the CDR3, the DNA is TGCAGGGCTATCGACAGGGGACGTGAGCAGTTCTTC.

CDR3 sequence reads: CSAPGTGALDTQYF. DNA of the CDR3: TGCAGTGCTCCCGGGACAGGGGCTCTTGATACGCAGTATTTT. The rearrangement uses TRBV20-1 and TRBJ2-3, with 10 bases fitting TRBD1. CDR3 length: 14 residues. Germline loops: CDR1 DFQATT, CDR2 SNEGSKA (reference sequence). The V and J ends lost 5 bases and 6 bases, in that order; junction bases with no gene match: 8.

The table lists this clonotype with many counts. The V call is TRBV5-1, the J call TRBJ2-2; 7 bases fit TRBD1. Germline V gene sequence: CDR1 SGHRS, CDR2 YFSETQ. The junction had 16 bases not matched to a gene; V was cut back by 7 bases and J by 4 bases. CDR3 length equals 17 residues. The CDR3, as DNA: TGCGCCAGCGATTCGGGACAGTCAATGGGGTTCACCGGGGAGCTGTTTTTT. It yields the protein CASDSGQSMGFTGELFF. The full variable domain, rest sourced from reference TRBV5-1 and TRBJ2-2, is KAGVTQTPRYLIKTRGQQVTLSCSPISGHRSVSWYQQTPGQGLQFLFEYFSETQRNKGNFPGRFSGRQFSNSRSEMNVSTLELGDSALYLCASDSGQSMGFTGELFFGEGSRLTVL.

The table lists this clonotype with many counts. This chain joins TRBV5-1 and TRBJ2-7, with 7 bases lining up with TRBD1. Germline trimming cut 4 bases from V and 2 bases from J; bases unmatched to any gene: 6. CDR3 length: 14 residues. Germline V gives CDR1 SGHRS, CDR2 YFSETQ. The CDR3 DNA follows: TGCGCCAGCAGCCACAGGGGTTTAACCTACGAGCAGTACTTC. It codes for CASSHRGLTYEQYF.

As concerns this clonotype: The conserved final phenylalanine or tryptophan is absent from the CDR3, which likely points to a read error. The DNA is left out, because the CDR3 cannot be placed on it with certainty; the CDR3 is given as TCRdb lists it. The CDR3 loop reads CASSLYKASTDTQYS. V usage is TRBV12-3 or TRBV12-4 and J usage is TRBJ2-3. The CDR3 is 15 amino acids in total, end residues counted.